This entry features one T cell receptor beta chain sequence. Its antigen is still unknown. Time point indicated: newly diagnosed, previously untreated cHL patient sample. CD4+ T cells were purified from thawed PBMCs by magnetic negative selection. PBMCs representing newly diagnosed, untreated classical Hodgkin lymphoma functioned as the comparison. This specimen belongs to a study of PD-1 blockade in classical Hodgkin lymphoma. Only in-frame clones appear in the TCRdb table, and some are missing; sequencing was by immunoSEQ multiplex PCR. The data hold 20,000 to 25,000 clones, with more than 90% observed a single time. Germline V gives CDR1 MNHEY, CDR2 SVGAGI. Trimming took 6 bases from V and 10 from J; bases not matched to a gene: 9. The CDR3 contains 14 residues. Study-wide points: Causes of the repertoire differences remain undefined, possibly disease activity or prior therapy. Newly diagnosed patients had baseline TCR diversity that was reportedly lower than that of healthy donors.

The receptor was isolated from a human donor with classical Hodgkin lymphoma. The specimen was CD4+ T cells from blood. The chain couples TRBV6-5 to TRBJ1-6; 7 bases match TRBD1. The CDR3: CASSLQGQQSPLHF. CDR3 sequence (DNA): TGTGCCAGCAGCCTACAGGGACAGCAGTCACCCCTCCACTTT.